This entry concerns a single T cell receptor (beta chain). Its antigen is not identified. The final CDR3 position lacks the conserved phenylalanine or tryptophan, pointing to a likely read error. No DNA is shown, since the ends of the CDR3 on it are uncertain; the CDR3 is the one TCRdb lists. This entry is derived from a study of CD8+CD57+ T cells in acquired aplastic anemia. About the research overall: DNA recovered from sorted CD4+ and CD8+ cells had a mean of around 3.3 ug. Healthy donor CD4+ samples were sequenced to a depth that averaged roughly 9.9 million reads. General study points: Patients and controls were found to share twenty-nine CD8+ CDR3 sequences. Controls did not differ significantly from patients in CD8+ Simpson's diversity.

Termini included, the CDR3 measures 10 amino acids. The germline V gene has CDR1 SGHRS and CDR2 YFSETQ. Both TCR beta VDJ combination and CDR3 sequence profiling were carried out. Genomic DNA was the template for this profiling. TCRdb passed the reads through MiXCR, listing each CDR3 protein once. The sample lists about 420,000 distinct CDR3 sequences, about two thirds occurring once. The gene calls are TRBV5-1 and TRBJ2-3. Sequenced sample: sorted CD4+, CD8+, or CD8+CD57+ T cells (not recorded which) from PBMCs. The sequence came from a human donor in good health, serving as a control. The CDR3 sequence is CASSLRTHDS.